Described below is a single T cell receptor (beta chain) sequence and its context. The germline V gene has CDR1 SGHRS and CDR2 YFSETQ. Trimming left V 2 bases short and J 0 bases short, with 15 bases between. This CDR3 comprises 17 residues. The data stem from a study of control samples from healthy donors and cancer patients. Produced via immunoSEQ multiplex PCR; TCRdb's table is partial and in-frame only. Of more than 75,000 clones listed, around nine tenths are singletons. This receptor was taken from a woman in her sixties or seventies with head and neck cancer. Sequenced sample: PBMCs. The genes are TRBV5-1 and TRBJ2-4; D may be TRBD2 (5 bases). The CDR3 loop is CASSFVEIGLAKNIQYF. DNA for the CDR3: TGCGCCAGCAGCTTCGTCGAGATAGGACTAGCCAAAAACATTCAGTACTTC.